This T cell receptor (beta chain) originates from a study of blood T cell repertoires in COVID-19. Germline loops: CDR1 SGDLS, CDR2 YYNGEE. The CDR3 has 11 residues. V lost 3 bases and J lost 13; bases outside the gene matches: 4. Here immunoSEQ multiplex PCR was the method, and the copy in TCRdb shows in-frame clones only, minus some. The table records around 130,000 clones, more than 85% of them present only once. This chain uses TRBV9 with TRBJ2-4, with TRBD2 identical over 7 bases. The specimen sequenced was peripheral blood. The TCR originated in a man over 45 with active or convalescent COVID-19. The CDR3 DNA sequence: TGTGCCAGCAGCGGTGGACTAGTCCAGTACTTC. This translates into CASSGGLVQYF.